These 22 T cell receptor beta chains share one sample of origin, sequenced in a study of T cell repertoires in cytomegalovirus infection. TCRdb redid the calling of the reads with MiXCR, one entry per CDR3 protein. The sample records approximately 550,000 distinct CDR3 sequences, 16% being singletons. Sample: CD8+ T cells from PBMCs. The receptors were gathered from a human donor in good health (CMV status not recorded). Some clones in this sample may be carry-over from other donors' samples.

This clonotype was recorded a few times. The rearrangement uses TRBV5-6 and TRBJ2-1, with 10 bases that match TRBD2. Per germline, CDR1 SGHDT and CDR2 YYEEEE. V lost 6 bases and J lost 8; bases outside the gene matches: 11. This CDR3 spans 15 amino acids. The CDR3 region has the DNA TGTGCCAGCAATTTTAAGCGGGAGGGCCATGATGAGCAGTTCTTC. Protein product: CASNFKREGHDEQFF.

This clonotype has a handful of counts. The chain recombines TRBV20-1 with TRBJ2-1; 7 bases align to TRBD2. Looked up from germline, CDR1 is DFQATT and CDR2 is SNEGSKA (reference sequence). V lost 3 bases, J lost 4 bases, and 6 bases stayed unmatched. This CDR3 comprises 14 residues. The CDR3 DNA is TGCAGTGCTAGCTCTAGCGGAGCATACAATGAGCAGTTCTTC. It specifies CSASSSGAYNEQFF.

This clonotype showed up many times. The CDR3 nucleotides read TGTGCCAGCAAACCCGGGACAGGGGAGTTTGGCTACACCTTC. Translated: CASKPGTGEFGYTF. The chain links TRBV12-3 or TRBV12-4 to TRBJ1-2, with 10 bases fitting TRBD1. V lost 7 bases and J lost 7; bases outside the gene matches: 9. CDR3 length: 14 amino acids.

This clonotype was recorded at least ten times. The chain has TRBV7-9 and TRBJ1-5; no clear D gene. Deletions cut 5 bases from V and 6 bases from J, with 23 bases between. The germline gives CDR1 SEHNR, CDR2 FQNEAQ (reference sequence). This CDR3 spans 17 amino acids. The CDR3 bases are TGTGCCAGCAGCCCCCCGGGAGTCGGGTCCTCTGGTCAGCCCCAGCATTTT. This codes for CASSPPGVGSSGQPQHF.

With regard to this clonotype: Compared with germline, one end of the junction differs, possibly owing to a read error. CDR3 sequence reads: CASRFKPGQGSSSGANVRTF. The CDR3 nucleotides are TGTGCCAGCAGGTTTAAACCGGGACAGGGATCCAGCTCTGGGGCCAACGTCCGGACTTTC. The gene calls are TRBV7-8 and TRBJ2-6; 9 bases match TRBD1. The CDR3 is 20 residues long. The germline V gene encodes CDR1 SGHVS and CDR2 FQNEAQ.

The rearrangement links TRBV7-9 to TRBJ2-1, with 9 nucleotides matching TRBD2. The V gene's germline CDR1 is SEHNR and CDR2 FQNEAQ (reference sequence). V dropped 4 bases and J dropped 3; count of bases not matched to a gene: 7. This CDR3 comprises 16 residues. DNA of the CDR3: TGTGCCAGCAGCTCGGGGGCGGGAGGGGTCTACAATGAGCAGTTCTTC. Translating it yields CASSSGAGGVYNEQFF.

On this clonotype: A much larger clone differs from this one at a single base, so this may be a read error. This sequence joins TRBV11-2 and TRBJ1-2; D gene uncertain. Germline V CDR1 and CDR2: SGHAT, FQNNGV. The germline V and J ends were trimmed by 1 base and 6 bases, with 15 bases remaining between them. The CDR3 is made up of 15 amino acids. The CDR3 loop reads CASSLAPATNHGYTF. The CDR3, as DNA: TGTGCCAGCAGCTTAGCTCCTGCGACAAACCATGGCTACACCTTC.

This clonotype has a handful of counts. V is TRBV4-2 and J is TRBJ1-4; possible D gene TRBD1, 5 bases. The CDR3 runs to 16 residues. The V end lost 0 bases, the J end lost 2 bases, and 10 bases lay between the germline ends. Germline loops: CDR1 LGHNA, CDR2 YNFKEQ. CDR3 nucleotide sequence: TGTGCCAGCAGCCAAGAGATGCGACAGACTAATGAAAAACTGTTTTTT. Translated: CASSQEMRQTNEKLFF.

This clonotype was picked up a small number of times. This chain joins TRBV6-5 and TRBJ2-1; tentatively, D is TRBD2 (6 bases). The germline V and J ends were trimmed by 6 bases and 5 bases, with 14 bases remaining between them. The CDR3 has 14 residues. Germline V gene sequence: CDR1 MNHEY, CDR2 SVGAGI. The chain's CDR3 is CASSLAGPHNEQFF. Written as DNA, the CDR3 is TGTGCCAGCAGCCTCGCGGGGCCGCACAATGAGCAGTTCTTC.

This clonotype was seen more than once but under ten times. The junction departs from the called germline gene at one end, perhaps through a read error. The rearrangement links TRBV27 to TRBJ2-2; TRBD2 matches 7 bases. The germline V gene has CDR1 MNHEY and CDR2 SMNVEV (reference sequence). CDR3 length equals 14 residues. The chain's CDR3 is CAGRSSGNTGELFF. In DNA form, the CDR3 reads TGTGCCGGCAGATCTAGCGGGAACACCGGGGAGCTGTTTTTT.

This clonotype was detected many times. The gene calls are TRBV11-2 and TRBJ1-1; perhaps TRBD1 as D (5 bases). The ends were cut back, 3 bases at V and 4 bases at J, with 18 bases in the middle. The CDR3 has 16 residues. The germline V gene encodes CDR1 SGHAT and CDR2 FQNNGV. The CDR3 is CASSFGTGSKGTEAFF. In nucleotides, the CDR3 is TGTGCCAGCAGCTTCGGGACGGGAAGCAAAGGCACTGAAGCTTTCTTT.

At least ten counts were recorded for this clonotype. The chain recombines TRBV7-6 with TRBJ2-3; the D gene could be TRBD1 or TRBD2 (6 bases each). CDR3 length: 14 amino acids. Germline lookup yields CDR1 SGHVS and CDR2 FNYEAQ. V was clipped by 5 bases and J by 2 bases, with 11 bases between them. The CDR3 is CASSPPGATDTQYF. CDR3 DNA sequence: TGTGCCAGCAGCCCCCCGGGGGCCACAGATACGCAGTATTTT. Based on the CDR3 plus reference TRBV7-6 and TRBJ2-3, the full variable domain is GAGVSQSPRYKVTKRGQDVALRCDPISGHVSLYWYRQALGQGPEFLTYFNYEAQQDKSGLPNDRFSAERPEGSISTLTIQRTEQRDSAMYRCASSPPGATDTQYFGPGTRLTVL.

The CDR3 reads CSANERSGSSGNTIYF. The CDR3 DNA sequence: TGCAGTGCCAACGAGAGATCGGGGAGCTCTGGAAACACCATATATTTT. The chain uses TRBV20-1 and TRBJ1-3; D is uncertain. V lost 6 bases to trimming and J lost 0 bases, with 18 bases between them. The CDR3 totals 16 residues. CDR1 and CDR2 (germline): DFQATT, SNEGSKA (reference sequence).

This clonotype was recorded a few times. This chain uses TRBV3-1 with TRBJ1-1; D remains ambiguous. The V end was cut by 0 bases, the J end by 3 bases, with 14 bases between. This CDR3 is built from 16 residues. Germline CDR1 LGHDT, CDR2 YNNKEL (reference sequence). In DNA form, the CDR3 reads TGTGCCAGCAGCCAAGAAAAAGTCGGAAGTTACACTGAAGCTTTCTTT. It is translated as CASSQEKVGSYTEAFF.

This clonotype was observed once. The rearrangement uses TRBV5-1 and TRBJ1-1; the match to TRBD1 covers 7 bases. V was clipped by 4 bases and J by 6 bases; unmatched bases: 6. Germline CDR1 is SGHRS and CDR2 is YFSETQ. CDR3 length: 13 residues. The DNA of the CDR3 is TGCGCCAGCAGCCCCTGGACAGGCGCTGAAGCTTTCTTT. Translated, it gives CASSPWTGAEAFF. The full variable domain, its missing parts supplied by reference TRBV5-1 and TRBJ1-1, is KAGVTQTPRYLIKTRGQQVTLSCSPISGHRSVSWYQQTPGQGLQFLFEYFSETQRNKGNFPGRFSGRQFSNSRSEMNVSTLELGDSALYLCASSPWTGAEAFFGQGTRLTVV.

V is TRBV2 and J is TRBJ2-5, with D possibly being TRBD1 or TRBD2 (5 bases each). This CDR3 spans 15 amino acids. Germline V gene lookup returns CDR1 SNHLY and CDR2 FYNNEI. Trimming removed 0 bases from V and 4 bases from J, with 12 bases in between. The CDR3 DNA follows: TGTGCCAGCAGTGAAGCGCCGGGGACGGGAGAGACCCAGTACTTC. As protein: CASSEAPGTGETQYF.

In this sample, this clonotype turned up many times. The V and J genes are TRBV11-3 and TRBJ2-1; TRBD2 matches at 11 bases. The CDR3 extends over 15 amino acids. The V segment lost 5 bases and the J segment 5 bases; nucleotides outside the gene matches: 5. CDR1 SGHNT and CDR2 YENEEA come from the germline V gene. The CDR3 region is CASSDTSGGDNEQFF. The CDR3 region has the DNA TGTGCCAGCAGCGATACTAGCGGGGGAGACAATGAGCAGTTCTTC.

The CDR3 bases are TGTGCCAGCAACCCAAGTATGTTTGCCGGGGAGCTGTTTTTT. Amino acid sequence: CASNPSMFAGELFF. This chain uses TRBV6-1 with TRBJ2-2; D unclear. V was cut by 7 bases and J by 6 bases, with 15 bases left in between. This CDR3 is 14 amino acids long. CDR1 is MNHNS, CDR2 SASEGT, per germline.

This rearrangement joins TRBV5-6 to TRBJ2-5, with TRBD1 identical over 10 bases. Per germline, CDR1 SGHDT and CDR2 YYEEEE. There are 15 residues in the CDR3. After removal of 3 bases from V and 4 bases from J, the junction contained 6 bases not matched to a gene. In nucleotides, the CDR3 is TGTGCCAGCAGCTGGACAGGGGGGGGGGGAGAGACCCAGTACTTC. Encoded protein: CASSWTGGGGETQYF.

Ten or more counts support this clonotype. V gene TRBV28 combines with J gene TRBJ2-7; 9 bases map to TRBD1. Germline V gene data show CDR1 as MDHEN and CDR2 as SYDVKM. The junction had 9 bases not matched to a gene; V was cut back by 3 bases and J by 3 bases. The CDR3 spans 16 residues. CDR3 coding DNA: TGTGCCAGCAGTTTGGGGGTGGGACAGGGAGACTACGAGCAGTACTTC. This codes for CASSLGVGQGDYEQYF.

The chain links TRBV10-3 to TRBJ1-5; D unclear. Germline V lookup: CDR1 ENHRY, CDR2 SYGVKD. This CDR3 is 13 amino acids long. Trimming removed 2 bases at V and 2 bases at J, with 4 bases between. The CDR3 DNA sequence: TGTGCCATCAGTGAGGGGGGCAATCAGCCCCAGCATTTT. Amino acid sequence: CAISEGGNQPQHF.

The chain joins TRBV19 to TRBJ1-1; tentative D call: TRBD1 (5 bases). This CDR3 is built from 14 residues. The V end was cut by 3 bases, the J end by 4 bases, with 12 bases between. Germline CDR1 LNHDA, CDR2 SQIVND (reference sequence). This CDR3 reads CASSIWGQSTEAFF. CDR3 bases: TGTGCCAGTAGTATCTGGGGCCAGAGCACTGAAGCTTTCTTT.